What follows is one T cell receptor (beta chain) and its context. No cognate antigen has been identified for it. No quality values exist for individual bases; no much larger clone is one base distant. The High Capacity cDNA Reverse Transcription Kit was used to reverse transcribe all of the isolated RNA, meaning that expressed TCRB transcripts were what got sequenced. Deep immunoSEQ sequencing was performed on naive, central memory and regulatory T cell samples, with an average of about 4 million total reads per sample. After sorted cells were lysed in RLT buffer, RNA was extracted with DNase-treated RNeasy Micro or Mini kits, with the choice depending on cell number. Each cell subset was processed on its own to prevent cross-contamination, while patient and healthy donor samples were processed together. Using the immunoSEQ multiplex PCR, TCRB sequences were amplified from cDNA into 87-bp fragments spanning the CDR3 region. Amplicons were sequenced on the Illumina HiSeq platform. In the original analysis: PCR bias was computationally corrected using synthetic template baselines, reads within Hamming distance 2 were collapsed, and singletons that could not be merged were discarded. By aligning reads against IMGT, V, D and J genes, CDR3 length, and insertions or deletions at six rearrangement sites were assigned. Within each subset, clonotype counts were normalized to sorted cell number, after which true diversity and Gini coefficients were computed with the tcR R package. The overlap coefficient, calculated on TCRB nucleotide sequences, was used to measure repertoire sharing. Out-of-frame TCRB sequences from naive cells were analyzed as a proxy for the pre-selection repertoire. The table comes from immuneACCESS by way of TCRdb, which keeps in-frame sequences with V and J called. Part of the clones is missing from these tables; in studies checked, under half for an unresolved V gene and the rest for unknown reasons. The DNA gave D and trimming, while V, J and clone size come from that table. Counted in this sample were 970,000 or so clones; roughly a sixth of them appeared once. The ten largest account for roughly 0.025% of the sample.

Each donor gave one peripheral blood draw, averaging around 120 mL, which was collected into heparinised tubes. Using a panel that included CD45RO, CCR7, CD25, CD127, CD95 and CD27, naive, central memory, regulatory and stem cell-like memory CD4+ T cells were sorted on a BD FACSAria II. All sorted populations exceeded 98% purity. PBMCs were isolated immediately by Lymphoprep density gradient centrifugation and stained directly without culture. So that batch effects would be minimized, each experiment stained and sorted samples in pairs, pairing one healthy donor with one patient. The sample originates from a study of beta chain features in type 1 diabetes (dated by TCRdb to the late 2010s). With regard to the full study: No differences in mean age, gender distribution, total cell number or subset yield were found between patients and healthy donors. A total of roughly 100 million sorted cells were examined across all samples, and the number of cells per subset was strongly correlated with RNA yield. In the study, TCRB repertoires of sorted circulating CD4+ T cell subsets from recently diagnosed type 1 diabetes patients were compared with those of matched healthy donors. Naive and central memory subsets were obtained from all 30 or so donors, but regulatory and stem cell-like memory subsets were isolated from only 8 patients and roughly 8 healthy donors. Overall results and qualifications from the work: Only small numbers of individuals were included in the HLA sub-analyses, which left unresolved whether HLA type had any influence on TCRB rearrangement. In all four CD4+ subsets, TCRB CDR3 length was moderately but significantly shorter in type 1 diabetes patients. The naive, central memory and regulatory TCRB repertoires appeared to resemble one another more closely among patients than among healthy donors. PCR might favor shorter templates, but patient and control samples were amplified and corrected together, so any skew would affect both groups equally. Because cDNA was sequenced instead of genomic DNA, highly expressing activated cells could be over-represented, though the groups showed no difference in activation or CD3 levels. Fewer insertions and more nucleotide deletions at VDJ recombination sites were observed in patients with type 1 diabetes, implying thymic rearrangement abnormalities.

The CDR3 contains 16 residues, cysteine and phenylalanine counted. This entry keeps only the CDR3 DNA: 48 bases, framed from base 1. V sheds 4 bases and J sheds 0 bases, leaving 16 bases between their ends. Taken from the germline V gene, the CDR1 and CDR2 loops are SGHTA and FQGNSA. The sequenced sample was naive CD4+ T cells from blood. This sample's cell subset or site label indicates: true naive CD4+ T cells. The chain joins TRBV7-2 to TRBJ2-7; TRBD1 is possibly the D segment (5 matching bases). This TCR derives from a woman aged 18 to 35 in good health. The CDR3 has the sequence CASSYARTSSSYEQYF. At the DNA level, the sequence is TGTGCCAGCAGCTACGCGCGGACATCGAGCTCCTACGAGCAGTACTTC.